This T cell receptor beta chain comes out of a study of blood T cells in healthy people across ages. The study drew donors from healthy Caucasian individuals in Russia aged roughly 6 to 90. Study-level points and caveats: The recorded TCR beta diversity per million T cells decreased in a roughly linear manner with age. PBMCs that were unsorted prevented a conclusive naive versus antigen-experienced comparison.

Using a J-beta primer mix together with a sample-barcoded 5' primer, a second PCR was run for about 7 to 12 cycles. A template-switch adaptor with 12 random nucleotides tagged each cDNA molecule. TCRdb processed the 5' RACE reads anew with MiXCR; each CDR3 protein has one entry. The sample shows roughly 570,000 distinct CDR3 sequences, 27% of them seen only once. Trimming took 0 bases from V and 3 from J, leaving 5 bases between them. This CDR3 is built from 13 residues. Germline CDR1 and CDR2: SEHNR and FQNEAQ (reference sequence). This clonotype came up a few times. The antigen remains unidentified. The rearrangement joins TRBV7-9 to TRBJ1-1; D ambiguous. The sample taken for sequencing was blood. This TCR came from an older woman in good health. CDR3 residues: CASSLAGHTEAFF. DNA of the CDR3: TGTGCCAGCAGCTTAGCCGGGCACACTGAAGCTTTCTTT.